These 9 T cell receptor beta chains share one sample of origin, sequenced in a study of breast tumors, draining lymph nodes, adjacent tissues (dated by TCRdb to the mid-2010s). The library came from multiplex PCR. These reads were obtained on an Illumina HiSeq 2000. TCRdb's own reprocessing of the public reads used fastp at Q25 and MiXCR and kept productive beta chains. CDR3 protein sequences are deduplicated, and each keeps its most common genes and DNA. The sample table shows under 250,000 distinct CDR3 sequences, and about 30% are seen once. In total, the top ten clones hold approximately 1.5% of the sample. The lymph node samples were taken from the axillary draining lymph nodes of breast cancer patients. The source material was axillary lymph node tissue. The source is a female donor with breast cancer. Some clones in this sample may be carry-over from other donors' samples.

This clonotype was seen ten or more times. The V call is TRBV12-3 or TRBV12-4, the J call TRBJ2-5; TRBD2 agrees at 9 bases. The CDR3 covers 13 residues. Trimming cost V 7 bases and J 4 bases; bases outside gene matches: 4. DNA for the CDR3: TGTGCCAGCAAGACTAGCGGATCAGAGACCCAGTACTTC. It encodes CASKTSGSETQYF.

The chain carries TRBV29-1 and TRBJ2-2; maybe TRBD1 (6 bases). This CDR3 comprises 11 residues. Germline V gene sequence: CDR1 SQVTM, CDR2 ANQGSEA. Trimming cost V 6 bases and J 6 bases, with 8 bases left between them. CDR3 loop: CSVGAAGELFF. CDR3 DNA sequence: TGCAGCGTGGGGGCGGCCGGGGAGCTGTTTTTT.

This rearrangement joins TRBV9 to TRBJ1-1, with 9 bases fitting TRBD1. The CDR3 contains 16 residues. CDR1 SGDLS and CDR2 YYNGEE come from the germline V gene. The V segment lost 0 bases and the J segment 4 bases; nucleotides outside the gene matches: 7. The chain's CDR3 is CASSVVPGTGSTEAFF. The CDR3 coding sequence is TGTGCCAGCAGCGTAGTCCCAGGGACAGGGTCCACTGAAGCTTTCTTT.

The J gene is TRBJ2-3, the V gene TRBV29-1, with a tentative D call TRBD2 (6 bases). This CDR3 contains 14 residues. Looked up from germline, CDR1 is SQVTM and CDR2 is ANQGSEA. The V gene lost 4 bases and the J gene lost 8 bases, with 19 bases spanning the gap. DNA for the CDR3: TGCAGCGTTGTTAGGTCAGGGAGGAGAGCTACGCAGTATTTT. Translated: CSVVRSGRRATQYF.

The DNA of the CDR3 is TGTGCCAGCAGCGTAGTTGGGGGAGTCACCGGGGAACCGTTTTTT. As protein: CASSVVGGVTGEPFF. V gene TRBV9 combines with J gene TRBJ2-2; D may be TRBD1 or TRBD2 (5 bases each). The germline V gene encodes CDR1 SGDLS and CDR2 YYNGEE. The V end lost 0 bases, the J end lost 16 bases, and 22 bases lay between the germline ends. The CDR3 loop spans 15 amino acids. Based on the CDR3 plus reference TRBV9 and TRBJ2-2, the full variable domain is DSGVTQTPKHLITATGQRVTLRCSPRSGDLSVYWYQQSLDQGLQFLIQYYNGEERAKGNILERFSAQQFPDLHSELNLSSLELGDSALYFCASSVVGGVTGEPFFGEGSRLTVL.

The table lists this clonotype with a few counts. V usage is TRBV18 and J usage is TRBJ1-4; no definite D call. The V and J ends lost 4 bases and 0 bases respectively, with 12 bases between them. The germline CDR1 and CDR2 sequences are KGHSH and LQKENI. The CDR3 totals 16 residues. The CDR3 nucleotides are TGTGCCAGCTCACTTTCCGCGTGGGCAACTAATGAAAAACTGTTTTTT. Amino acid sequence: CASSLSAWATNEKLFF.

The chain links TRBV2 to TRBJ2-1; 11 nucleotides line up with TRBD2. The V segment lost 3 bases and the J segment 14 bases; nucleotides outside the gene matches: 12. The CDR3 spans 15 residues. Germline CDR1 is SNHLY and CDR2 is FYNNEI. The CDR3 coding sequence is TGTGCCAGCAGTGATTTTATAGCGGGAGGGTCGCGGGAGTTCTTC. Amino acid sequence: CASSDFIAGGSREFF.

This clonotype was seen ten or more times. The rearrangement links TRBV6-1 to TRBJ2-5, with TRBD1 as a possible D gene (6 bases). Per germline, CDR1 MNHNS and CDR2 SASEGT. CDR3 length: 15 residues. Trimming pared 3 bases from V and 3 bases from J, leaving 14 bases between. Written as DNA, the CDR3 is TGTGCCAGCAGTGACACAGGGTTTTTAAAAGAGACCCAGTACTTC. It specifies CASSDTGFLKETQYF.

Many counts were recorded for this clonotype. V usage is TRBV5-1 and J usage is TRBJ2-2; 8 bases align to TRBD2. CDR1 and CDR2 from the germline V gene are SGHRS and YFSETQ. The CDR3 length is 16 residues. The V and J ends lost 0 bases and 4 bases, in that order; junction bases with no gene match: 5. CDR3 sequence: CASSLGRAGATGELFF. The CDR3 nucleotides are TGCGCCAGCAGCTTGGGGCGAGCGGGAGCCACCGGGGAGCTGTTTTTT.